Listed here are 21 T cell receptor beta chains from one sample, sequenced in a study of T cell clonotyping in hematopoietic cell transplantation. This table comes from immunoSEQ multiplex PCR, and its TCRdb copy is limited to in-frame clones, with some not included. The sample contains roughly 13,000 clones, 90% of which appear only once. The sample comprised peripheral blood mononuclear cells. Source of these receptors: a man younger than 45 in good health. Some clones in this sample may be carry-over from other donors' samples.

The rearrangement uses TRBV19 and TRBJ2-7, with TRBD1 identical over 7 bases. The CDR3 covers 14 residues. The germline V gene encodes CDR1 LNHDA and CDR2 SQIVND (reference sequence). Trimming at V came to 5 bases and at J to 4 bases, leaving 8 bases not matched to a gene. The CDR3 DNA reads TGTGCCAGTAGTCCCCCGGACAGGCCTTACGAGCAGTACTTC. Translated: CASSPPDRPYEQYF. The entire variable domain, with the rest obtained from reference TRBV19 and TRBJ2-7, is as follows: DGGITQSPKYLFRKEGQNVTLSCEQNLNHDAMYWYRQDPGQGLRLIYYSQIVNDFQKGDIAEGYSVSREKKESFPLTVTSAQKNPTAFYLCASSPPDRPYEQYFGPGTRLTVT.

The genes are TRBV5-6 and TRBJ2-1; a possible D gene is TRBD2 (5 bases). The germline V and J ends were trimmed by 4 bases and 4 bases, with 15 bases remaining between them. Per germline, CDR1 SGHDT and CDR2 YYEEEE. This CDR3 is 15 amino acids long. The CDR3 loop is CASSQTLEAYNEQFF. Here the CDR3 DNA reads TGTGCCAGCAGCCAGACCCTGGAGGCGTACAATGAGCAGTTCTTC.

This clone was detected once. This chain uses TRBV28 with TRBJ2-5; no reliable D call. Deletions cut 2 bases from V and 7 bases from J, with 8 bases between. The CDR3 sequence is 12 residues long. Germline V CDR1 and CDR2: MDHEN, SYDVKM. The CDR3 reads CASSLTGRTQYF. As DNA, the CDR3 is TGTGCCAGCAGTTTAACGGGTCGGACCCAGTACTTC.

The V gene is TRBV7-2, the J gene TRBJ2-3; unclear D gene. CDR3 size: 16 residues. V lost 4 bases, J lost 1 base, and 15 bases lay in between. The germline V gene encodes CDR1 SGHTA and CDR2 FQGNSA. The CDR3 here is CASSYSPTYGTDTQYF. DNA for the CDR3: TGTGCCAGCAGCTACAGTCCGACATACGGCACAGATACGCAGTATTTT.

This clone was seen a few times. The rearrangement uses TRBV5-1 and TRBJ2-4; no definite D call. Germline lookup yields CDR1 SGHRS and CDR2 YFSETQ. V was cut by 0 bases and J by 3 bases, with 7 bases left in between. This CDR3 comprises 14 residues. This CDR3 is CASSLGQGKNIQYF. Here the CDR3 DNA reads TGCGCCAGCAGCTTGGGACAAGGCAAAAACATTCAGTACTTC.

V and J are TRBV5-6 and TRBJ2-5; D may match TRBD1 or TRBD2 (5 bases each). The CDR3 is 16 residues long. Trimming took off 1 base at V and 1 base at J, with 14 bases between the two ends. Germline V gene data show CDR1 as SGHDT and CDR2 as YYEEEE. The CDR3 is CASSLKLRDLQETQYF. For the CDR3, the DNA is TGTGCCAGCAGCTTGAAGCTCCGGGACCTCCAAGAGACCCAGTACTTC.

The chain employs TRBV27 and TRBJ2-1, with TRBD1 identical over 10 bases. In germline, CDR1 is MNHEY, CDR2 SMNVEV (reference sequence). With V trimmed by 6 bases and J by 2 bases, 4 bases remained unmatched. This CDR3 region has 15 residues. CDR3 protein: CASSPGTGAYNEQFF. The CDR3 region has the DNA TGTGCCAGCAGCCCCGGGACAGGGGCCTACAATGAGCAGTTCTTC.

Written as DNA, the CDR3 is TGTGCCAGCAGGTTGCCCTCCCCAACCTCAGCCAAAAACATTCAGTACTTC. Translation: CASRLPSPTSAKNIQYF. This chain connects TRBV2 to TRBJ2-4, with unresolved D. The germline CDR1 and CDR2 sequences are SNHLY and FYNNEI. The CDR3 extends over 17 amino acids. V was pared by 6 bases and J by 0 bases, with 18 bases between. Full variable domain (missing parts from reference TRBV2 and TRBJ2-4): EPEVTQTPSHQVTQMGQEVILRCVPISNHLYFYWYRQILGQKVEFLVSFYNNEISEKSEIFDDQFSVERPDGSNFTLKIRSTKLEDSAMYFCASRLPSPTSAKNIQYFGAGTRLSVL.

This chain's CDR3 is CASSLAGTASYNEQFF. The CDR3 DNA is TGTGCCAGCAGTTTAGCCGGGACAGCCTCCTACAATGAGCAGTTCTTC. The J gene is TRBJ2-1, the V gene TRBV27, with TRBD1 matching over 7 bases. The germline V gene encodes CDR1 MNHEY and CDR2 SMNVEV (reference sequence). The V segment lost 2 bases and the J segment 0 bases; nucleotides outside the gene matches: 4. CDR3 length equals 16 residues.

V is TRBV4-1 and J is TRBJ1-5, with 9 bases that match TRBD1. Germline CDR1 MGHRA, CDR2 YSYEKL. This CDR3 contains 18 residues. The V and J ends lost 0 bases and 1 base, in that order; junction bases with no gene match: 7. CDR3 bases: TGCGCCAGCAGCCAAGATTGGGACAGGGTTTCGAGCAATCAGCCCCAGCATTTT. Translation: CASSQDWDRVSSNQPQHF.

J is TRBJ1-2 and V is TRBV6-5, with 10 bases that match TRBD1. CDR1 is MNHEY, CDR2 SVGAGI, per germline. The J segment lost 4 bases and the V segment lost 5 bases, leaving 4 bases of the junction unmatched. This CDR3 is 14 amino acids long. The CDR3 sequence is CASSETGGGYGYTF. As DNA, the CDR3 is TGTGCCAGCAGTGAGACAGGGGGCGGCTATGGCTACACCTTC.

V gene TRBV7-3 combines with J gene TRBJ1-2, with a tentative D call TRBD1 (6 bases). Deletions cut 5 bases from V and 6 bases from J, with 13 bases between. Germline CDR1 SGHTA, CDR2 FQGTGA. The CDR3 consists of 13 residues. The CDR3 DNA reads TGTGCCAGCAGCGAAGTCGCAGGGGATGGCTACACCTTC. Amino acids: CASSEVAGDGYTF. Filled out from reference TRBV7-3 and TRBJ1-2, the complete variable domain reads GAGVSQTPSNKVTEKGKYVELRCDPISGHTALYWYRQSLGQGPEFLIYFQGTGAADDSGLPNDRFFAVRPEGSVSTLKIQRTERGDSAVYLCASSEVAGDGYTFGSGTRLTVV.

The genes are TRBV6-5 and TRBJ2-6; the D is unclear. The V end was cut by 2 bases, the J end by 2 bases, with 7 bases between. CDR1 MNHEY and CDR2 SVGAGI come from the germline V gene. The CDR3 is 15 residues long. In nucleotides, the CDR3 is TGTGCCAGCAGTTACGGGGTCCCTGGGGCCAACGTCCTGACTTTC. It is translated as CASSYGVPGANVLTF.

This clone was counted a single time. CDR3 in DNA: TGCGCCAGCAGCGCCGCAAGCGACAGGGGATCACCCCTCCACTTT. It translates to CASSAASDRGSPLHF. This chain joins TRBV5-1 and TRBJ1-6, with 8 bases identical to TRBD1. With V trimmed by 4 bases and J by 10 bases, 10 bases remained unmatched. CDR1 SGHRS and CDR2 YFSETQ come from the germline V gene. The CDR3 loop spans 15 amino acids. Variable domain in full (rest from reference TRBV5-1 and TRBJ1-6): KAGVTQTPRYLIKTRGQQVTLSCSPISGHRSVSWYQQTPGQGLQFLFEYFSETQRNKGNFPGRFSGRQFSNSRSEMNVSTLELGDSALYLCASSAASDRGSPLHFGNGTRLTVT.

The chain carries TRBV6-5 and TRBJ1-1; no reliable D call. Trimming took 3 bases from V and 11 from J, leaving 10 bases between them. In germline, CDR1 is MNHEY, CDR2 SVGAGI. The CDR3 has 11 residues. The CDR3 region has the DNA TGTGCCAGCAGTTATCACAGAAGGGCTTTCTTT. It translates to CASSYHRRAFF.

As concerns this clone: Other nucleotide sequences in the sample specify the same CDR3. CDR3 sequence: CASSLFGGRETQYF. The CDR3 DNA reads TGTGCCAGCAGCTTATTTGGGGGACGGGAGACCCAGTACTTC. The chain uses TRBV7-3 and TRBJ2-5; D might be TRBD1 or TRBD2, each matching 5 bases. The CDR3 is made up of 14 amino acids. V gave up 2 bases and J gave up 5 bases, with 12 bases separating them. Per germline, CDR1 SGHTA and CDR2 FQGTGA.

The chain employs TRBV10-3 and TRBJ1-3; 7 nucleotides agree with TRBD1. The V segment lost 0 bases and the J segment 4 bases; nucleotides outside the gene matches: 3. Germline assignment: CDR1 ENHRY and CDR2 SYGVKD. This CDR3 contains 15 residues. CDR3 coding DNA: TGTGCCATCAGTGAGTCAGGGGGCACCGGAAACACCATATATTTT. Its translation: CAISESGGTGNTIYF.

The chain combines TRBV27 with TRBJ2-7; 8 bases line up with TRBD1. This CDR3 spans 15 amino acids. Germline assignment: CDR1 MNHEY and CDR2 SMNVEV (reference sequence). V lost 2 bases, J lost 8 bases, and 11 bases stayed unmatched. CDR3 coding DNA: TGTGCCAGCAGTTTAGAGGCAGGGGGCGATAGCAAGCAGTACTTC. Its protein product is CASSLEAGGDSKQYF.

The gene calls are TRBV7-2 and TRBJ2-7, with D perhaps assigned TRBD1 or TRBD2 (5 bases each). The germline V gene encodes CDR1 SGHTA and CDR2 FQGNSA. The CDR3 has 16 amino acids. Trimming took off 1 base at V and 1 base at J, with 14 bases between the two ends. Here the CDR3 reads CASSLGSAGTSYEQYF. DNA for the CDR3: TGTGCCAGCAGCTTAGGGAGTGCAGGGACGTCCTACGAGCAGTACTTC.

The chain has TRBV5-1 and TRBJ2-1; TRBD2 aligns across 10 bases. With V trimmed by 4 bases and J by 0 bases, 4 bases remained unmatched. From germline, CDR1 is SGHRS and CDR2 YFSETQ. The CDR3 has 16 amino acids. The CDR3 reads CASSASSGSSYNEQFF. The CDR3 DNA reads as TGCGCCAGCAGCGCTTCTAGCGGGAGCTCCTACAATGAGCAGTTCTTC. Combining the CDR3 with reference TRBV5-1 and TRBJ2-1 gives the whole variable domain KAGVTQTPRYLIKTRGQQVTLSCSPISGHRSVSWYQQTPGQGLQFLFEYFSETQRNKGNFPGRFSGRQFSNSRSEMNVSTLELGDSALYLCASSASSGSSYNEQFFGPGTRLTVL.

This clone has more than one count but fewer than ten. The chain couples TRBV9 to TRBJ1-2; D perhaps matches TRBD1 (5 bases). The CDR3 runs to 17 residues. CDR1 and CDR2 (germline): SGDLS, YYNGEE. Trimming took off 4 bases at V and 3 bases at J, with 22 bases between the two ends. The CDR3 region has the DNA TGTGCCAGCAGCTATGGACTACCTGGGGGGGTAGACTATGGCTACACCTTC. It is translated as CASSYGLPGGVDYGYTF.